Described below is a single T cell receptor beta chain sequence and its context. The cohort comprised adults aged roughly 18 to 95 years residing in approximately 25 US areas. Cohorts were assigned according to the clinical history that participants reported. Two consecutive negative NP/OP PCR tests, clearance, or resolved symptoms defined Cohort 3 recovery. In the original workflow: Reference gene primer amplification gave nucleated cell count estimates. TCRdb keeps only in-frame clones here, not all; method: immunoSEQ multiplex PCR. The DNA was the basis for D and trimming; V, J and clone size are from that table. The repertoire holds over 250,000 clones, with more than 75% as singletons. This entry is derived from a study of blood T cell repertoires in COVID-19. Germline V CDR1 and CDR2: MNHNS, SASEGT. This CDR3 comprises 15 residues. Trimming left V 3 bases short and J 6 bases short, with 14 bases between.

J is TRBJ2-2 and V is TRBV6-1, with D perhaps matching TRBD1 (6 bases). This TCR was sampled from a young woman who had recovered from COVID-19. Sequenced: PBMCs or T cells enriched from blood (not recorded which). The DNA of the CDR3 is TGTGCCAGCAGTGAGATAACAGGGTCAGCCGGGGAGCTGTTTTTT. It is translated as CASSEITGSAGELFF.